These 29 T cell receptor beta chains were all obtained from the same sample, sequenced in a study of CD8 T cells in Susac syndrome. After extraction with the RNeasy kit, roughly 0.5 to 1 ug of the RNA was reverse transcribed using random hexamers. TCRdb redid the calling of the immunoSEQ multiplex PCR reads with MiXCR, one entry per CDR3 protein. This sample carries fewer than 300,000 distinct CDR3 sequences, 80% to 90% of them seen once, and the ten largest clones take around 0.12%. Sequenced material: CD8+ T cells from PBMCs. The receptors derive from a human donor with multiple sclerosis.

CDR3: CASSIRQGRYEQYF. The CDR3 DNA sequence: TGTGCCAGTAGTATCCGACAGGGTCGCTACGAGCAGTACTTC. The chain combines TRBV19 with TRBJ2-7; TRBD1 matches 7 bases. This CDR3 is 14 amino acids long. Germline values: CDR1 LNHDA, CDR2 SQIVND (reference sequence). The V gene end was trimmed by 3 bases and the J gene end by 3 bases; junction bases not matched to a gene: 5.

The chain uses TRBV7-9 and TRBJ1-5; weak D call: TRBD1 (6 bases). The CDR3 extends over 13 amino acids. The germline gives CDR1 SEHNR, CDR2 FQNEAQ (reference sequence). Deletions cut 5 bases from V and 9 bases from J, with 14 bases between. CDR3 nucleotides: TGTGCCAGCAGCCCGGGGAGGGGGACGCCCCAGCATTTT. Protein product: CASSPGRGTPQHF.

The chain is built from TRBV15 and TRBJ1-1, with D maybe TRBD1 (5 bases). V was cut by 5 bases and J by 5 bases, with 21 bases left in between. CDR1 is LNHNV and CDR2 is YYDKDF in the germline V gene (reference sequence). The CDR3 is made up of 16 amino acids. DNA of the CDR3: TGTGCCACCAGCTTAGGTGCTGAGGGGCTGGAAACTGAAGCTTTCTTT. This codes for CATSLGAEGLETEAFF.

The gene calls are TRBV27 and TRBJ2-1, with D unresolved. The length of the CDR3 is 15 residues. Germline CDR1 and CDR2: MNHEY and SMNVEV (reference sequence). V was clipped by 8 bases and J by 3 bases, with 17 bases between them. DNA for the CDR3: TGTGCCAGCTGCCTGAGGAGTGCAGGCTACAATGAGCAGTTCTTC. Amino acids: CASCLRSAGYNEQFF.

The chain's CDR3 is CASSPDRVGDEQFF. For the CDR3, the DNA is TGTGCCAGCAGCCCGGACAGGGTTGGCGATGAGCAGTTCTTC. The chain employs TRBV3-1 and TRBJ2-1, with TRBD1 matching over 8 bases. CDR1 is LGHDT and CDR2 is YNNKEL in the germline V gene (reference sequence). The CDR3 is 14 amino acids. J gave up 8 bases and V 4 bases, and 7 bases lay outside the gene matches.

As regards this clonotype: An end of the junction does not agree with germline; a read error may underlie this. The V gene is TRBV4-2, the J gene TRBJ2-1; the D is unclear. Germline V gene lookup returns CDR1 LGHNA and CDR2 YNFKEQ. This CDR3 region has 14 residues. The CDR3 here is CASSQEVLYNEQLF. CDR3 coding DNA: TGTGCCAGCAGCCAAGAGGTCCTGTACAATGAGCAGCTCTTC.

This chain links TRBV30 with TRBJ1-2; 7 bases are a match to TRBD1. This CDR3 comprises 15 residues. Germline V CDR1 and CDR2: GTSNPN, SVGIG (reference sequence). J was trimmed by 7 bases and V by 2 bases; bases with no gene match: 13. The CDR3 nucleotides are TGTGCCTGGAGTCCGCCGGACAGGCCTGGGTCTGGCTACACCTTC. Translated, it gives CAWSPPDRPGSGYTF.

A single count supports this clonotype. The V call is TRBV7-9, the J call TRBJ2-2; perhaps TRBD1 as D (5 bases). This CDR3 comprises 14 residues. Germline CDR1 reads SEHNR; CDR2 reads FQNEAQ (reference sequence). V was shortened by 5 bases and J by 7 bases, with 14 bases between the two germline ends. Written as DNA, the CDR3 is TGTGCCAGCAGCCCCGTGCAGGGTGACGGGGAGCTGTTTTTT. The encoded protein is CASSPVQGDGELFF. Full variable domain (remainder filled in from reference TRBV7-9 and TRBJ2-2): DTGVSQNPRHKITKRGQNVTFRCDPISEHNRLYWYRQTLGQGPEFLTYFQNEAQLEKSRLLSDRFSAERPKGSFSTLEIQRTEQGDSAMYLCASSPVQGDGELFFGEGSRLTVL.

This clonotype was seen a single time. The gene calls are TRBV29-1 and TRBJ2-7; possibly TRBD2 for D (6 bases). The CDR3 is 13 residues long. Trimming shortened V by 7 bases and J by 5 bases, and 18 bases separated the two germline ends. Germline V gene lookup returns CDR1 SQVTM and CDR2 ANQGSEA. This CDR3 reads CSAQVQTGDEQYF. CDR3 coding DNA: TGCAGCGCCCAGGTCCAGACGGGGGACGAGCAGTACTTC.

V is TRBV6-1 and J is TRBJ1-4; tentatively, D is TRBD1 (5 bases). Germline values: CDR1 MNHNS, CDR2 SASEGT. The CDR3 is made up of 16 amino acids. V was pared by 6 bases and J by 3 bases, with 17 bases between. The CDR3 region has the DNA TGTGCCAGCAGCCACTTTTGGGTGGGACCTAATGAAAAACTGTTTTTT. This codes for CASSHFWVGPNEKLFF.

CDR3 loop: CASSAGVMETQYF. The DNA of the CDR3 is TGTGCCAGCAGTGCGGGAGTGATGGAGACCCAGTACTTC. V gene TRBV6-1 combines with J gene TRBJ2-5, with a tentative D call TRBD2 (6 bases). The CDR3 totals 13 residues. Germline values: CDR1 MNHNS, CDR2 SASEGT. V was clipped by 4 bases and J by 5 bases, with 11 bases between them.

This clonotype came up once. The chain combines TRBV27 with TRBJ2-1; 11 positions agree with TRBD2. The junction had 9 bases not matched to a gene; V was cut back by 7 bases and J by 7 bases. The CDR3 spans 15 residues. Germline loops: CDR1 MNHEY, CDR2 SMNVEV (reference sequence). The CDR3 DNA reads TGTGCCAGCAATCCTAGCGGGAGGTTGTATAATGAGCAGTTCTTC. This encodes CASNPSGRLYNEQFF.

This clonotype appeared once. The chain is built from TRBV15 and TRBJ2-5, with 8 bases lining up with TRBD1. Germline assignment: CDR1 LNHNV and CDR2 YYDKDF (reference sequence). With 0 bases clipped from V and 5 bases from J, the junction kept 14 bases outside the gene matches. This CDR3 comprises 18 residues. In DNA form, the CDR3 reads TGTGCCACCAGCAGAGATCCTGTAGGGAACCGGGACAGGGAGACCCAGTACTTC. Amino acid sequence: CATSRDPVGNRDRETQYF.

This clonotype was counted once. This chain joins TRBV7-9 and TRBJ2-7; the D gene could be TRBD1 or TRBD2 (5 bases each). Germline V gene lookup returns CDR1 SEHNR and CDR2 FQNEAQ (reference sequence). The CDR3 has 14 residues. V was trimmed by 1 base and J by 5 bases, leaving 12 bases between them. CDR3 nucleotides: TGTGCCAGCAGCTTAGTTTTAGGGGACCACGAGCAGTACTTC. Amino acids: CASSLVLGDHEQYF.

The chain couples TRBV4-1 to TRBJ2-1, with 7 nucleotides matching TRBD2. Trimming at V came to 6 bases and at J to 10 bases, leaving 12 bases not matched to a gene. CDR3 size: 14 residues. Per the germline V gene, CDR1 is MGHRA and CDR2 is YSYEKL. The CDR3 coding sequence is TGCGCCAGCAGTTCTTTGGGGGAGGGCAGGGAGCAGTTCTTC. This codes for CASSSLGEGREQFF.

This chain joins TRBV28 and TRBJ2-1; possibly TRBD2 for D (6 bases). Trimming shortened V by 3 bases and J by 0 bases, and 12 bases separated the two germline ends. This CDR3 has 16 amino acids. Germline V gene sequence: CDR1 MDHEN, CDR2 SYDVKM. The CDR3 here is CASSLRDWSSYNEQFF. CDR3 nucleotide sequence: TGTGCCAGCAGTTTGAGGGACTGGAGCTCCTACAATGAGCAGTTCTTC. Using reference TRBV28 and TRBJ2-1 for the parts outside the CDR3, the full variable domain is DVKVTQSSRYLVKRTGEKVFLECVQDMDHENMFWYRQDPGLGLRLIYFSYDVKMKEKGDIPEGYSVSREKKERFSLILESASTNQTSMYLCASSLRDWSSYNEQFFGPGTRLTVL.

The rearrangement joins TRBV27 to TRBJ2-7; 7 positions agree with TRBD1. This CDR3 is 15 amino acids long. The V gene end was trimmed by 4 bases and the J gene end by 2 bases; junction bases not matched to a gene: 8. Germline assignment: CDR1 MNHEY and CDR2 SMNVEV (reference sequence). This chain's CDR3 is CASSSRQGLTYEQYF. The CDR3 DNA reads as TGTGCCAGCAGTTCACGACAGGGCCTAACCTACGAGCAGTACTTC.

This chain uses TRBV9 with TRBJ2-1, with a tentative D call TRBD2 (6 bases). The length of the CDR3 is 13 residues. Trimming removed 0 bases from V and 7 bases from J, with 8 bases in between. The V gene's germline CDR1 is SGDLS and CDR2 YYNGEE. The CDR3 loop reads CASSVGGRNEQFF. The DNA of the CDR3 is TGTGCCAGCAGCGTAGGAGGGAGGAATGAGCAGTTCTTC.

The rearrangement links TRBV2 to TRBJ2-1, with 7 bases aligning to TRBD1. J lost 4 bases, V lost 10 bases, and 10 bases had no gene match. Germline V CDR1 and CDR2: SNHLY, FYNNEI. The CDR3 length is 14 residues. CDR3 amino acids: CAIIGQVFYNEQFF. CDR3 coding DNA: TGTGCCATAATTGGACAGGTTTTTTACAATGAGCAGTTCTTC.

CDR3 sequence: CASSPGTGNPEAFF. Written as DNA, the CDR3 is TGTGCCAGCAGCCCCGGGACGGGGAACCCCGAAGCTTTCTTT. The chain couples TRBV9 to TRBJ1-1; possibly TRBD1 for D (5 bases). The V end lost 4 bases, the J end lost 8 bases, and 18 bases lay between the germline ends. From germline, CDR1 is SGDLS and CDR2 YYNGEE. The CDR3 extends over 14 amino acids.

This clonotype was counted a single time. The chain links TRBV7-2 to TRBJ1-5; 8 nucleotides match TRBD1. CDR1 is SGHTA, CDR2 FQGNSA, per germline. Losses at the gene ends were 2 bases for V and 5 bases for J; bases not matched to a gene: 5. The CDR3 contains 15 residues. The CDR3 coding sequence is TGTGCCAGCAGCTTACGGGACAGGTCAGATCAGCCCCAGCATTTT. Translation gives CASSLRDRSDQPQHF.

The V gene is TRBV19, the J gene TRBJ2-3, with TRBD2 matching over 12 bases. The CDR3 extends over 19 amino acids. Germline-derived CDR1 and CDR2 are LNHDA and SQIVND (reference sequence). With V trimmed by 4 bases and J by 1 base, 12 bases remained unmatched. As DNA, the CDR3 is TGTGCCAGTAGTACACCGACTAGCGGGAGATTCGAGGGCACAGATACGCAGTATTTT. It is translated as CASSTPTSGRFEGTDTQYF.

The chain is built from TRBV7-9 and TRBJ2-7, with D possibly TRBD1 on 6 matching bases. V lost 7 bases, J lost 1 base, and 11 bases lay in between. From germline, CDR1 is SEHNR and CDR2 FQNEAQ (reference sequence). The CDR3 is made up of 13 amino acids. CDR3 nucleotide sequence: TGTGCCAGCACTGGACAGAGGTCCTACGAGCAGTACTTC. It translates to CASTGQRSYEQYF. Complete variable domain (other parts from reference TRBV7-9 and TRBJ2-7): DTGVSQNPRHKITKRGQNVTFRCDPISEHNRLYWYRQTLGQGPEFLTYFQNEAQLEKSRLLSDRFSAERPKGSFSTLEIQRTEQGDSAMYLCASTGQRSYEQYFGPGTRLTVT.

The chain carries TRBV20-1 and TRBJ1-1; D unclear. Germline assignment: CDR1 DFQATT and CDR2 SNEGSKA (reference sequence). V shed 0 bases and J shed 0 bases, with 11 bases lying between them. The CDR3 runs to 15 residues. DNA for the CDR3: TGCAGTGCTAGAGATCCGTTCAAAATGAACACTGAAGCTTTCTTT. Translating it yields CSARDPFKMNTEAFF.

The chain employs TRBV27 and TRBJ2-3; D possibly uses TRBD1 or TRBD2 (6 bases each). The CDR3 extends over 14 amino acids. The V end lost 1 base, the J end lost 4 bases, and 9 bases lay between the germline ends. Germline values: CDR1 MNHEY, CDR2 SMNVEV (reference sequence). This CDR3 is CASSLLGGSDTQYF. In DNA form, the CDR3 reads TGTGCCAGCAGTTTATTAGGGGGGTCAGATACGCAGTATTTT.

CDR3 region: CASRSGRAGELFF. Written as DNA, the CDR3 is TGTGCTAGTCGAAGCGGGAGGGCCGGGGAGCTGTTTTTT. The chain has TRBV12-5 and TRBJ2-2, with TRBD2 matching over 10 bases. Germline V gives CDR1 LGHNT, CDR2 FRNRAP. Germline trimming cut 8 bases from V and 6 bases from J; bases unmatched to any gene: 3. This CDR3 region has 13 residues.

CDR3 residues: CASSFSGGLNTGELFF. Written as DNA, the CDR3 is TGTGCCAGCAGTTTTTCCGGGGGATTGAACACCGGGGAGCTGTTTTTT. The rearrangement links TRBV12-3 or TRBV12-4 to TRBJ2-2; tentatively, D is TRBD2 (6 bases). The V end was cut by 3 bases, the J end by 1 base, with 12 bases between. The CDR3 is made up of 16 amino acids.

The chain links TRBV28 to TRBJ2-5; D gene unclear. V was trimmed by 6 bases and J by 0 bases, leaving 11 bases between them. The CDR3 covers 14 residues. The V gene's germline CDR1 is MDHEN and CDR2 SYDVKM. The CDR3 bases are TGTGCCAGCAGGGTAGACTGGGACCAAGAGACCCAGTACTTC. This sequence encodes CASRVDWDQETQYF. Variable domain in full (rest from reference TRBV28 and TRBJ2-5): DVKVTQSSRYLVKRTGEKVFLECVQDMDHENMFWYRQDPGLGLRLIYFSYDVKMKEKGDIPEGYSVSREKKERFSLILESASTNQTSMYLCASRVDWDQETQYFGPGTRLLVL.

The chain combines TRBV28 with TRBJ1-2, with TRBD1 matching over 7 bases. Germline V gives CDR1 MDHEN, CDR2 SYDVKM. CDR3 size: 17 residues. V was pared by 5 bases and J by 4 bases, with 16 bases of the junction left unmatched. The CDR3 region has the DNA TGTGCCAGCAGTCCGCCAAGGGAACAGGGGCGAAGCTATGGCTACACCTTC. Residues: CASSPPREQGRSYGYTF.